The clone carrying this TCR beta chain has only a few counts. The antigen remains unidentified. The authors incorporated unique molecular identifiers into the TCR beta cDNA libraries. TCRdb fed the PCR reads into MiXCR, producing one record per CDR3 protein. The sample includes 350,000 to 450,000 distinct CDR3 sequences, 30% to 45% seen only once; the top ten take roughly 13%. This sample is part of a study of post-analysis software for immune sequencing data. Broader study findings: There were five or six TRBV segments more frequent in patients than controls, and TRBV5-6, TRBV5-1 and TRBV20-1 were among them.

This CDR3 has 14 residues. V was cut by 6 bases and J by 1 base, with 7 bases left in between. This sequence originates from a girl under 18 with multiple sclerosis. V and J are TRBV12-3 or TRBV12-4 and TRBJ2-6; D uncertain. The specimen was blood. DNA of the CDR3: TGTGCCAGCAGGGTATCTTCTGGGGCCAACGTCCTGACTTTC. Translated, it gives CASRVSSGANVLTF.